One and the same sample provided the 3 T cell receptor beta chains below, sequenced in a study of cytomegalovirus exposure and HLA in healthy donors (dated by TCRdb to 2016 to 2017). Library prep was done by the immunoSEQ multiplex PCR assay. TCRdb limited this immuneACCESS table to in-frame rearrangements with V and J called. A share of clones is missing; checked studies link under half to unresolved V genes, and the rest is unexplained. The sample table contains under 300,000 clones; only one count was recorded for just over 85% of them. The top ten hold 0.9% to 1.1% of the sample. The sequencing input was PBMCs. Receptor source: a woman aged 18-29 years in good health and CMV-seronegative.

A single count supports this clone. The chain carries TRBV19 and TRBJ2-6; 8 bases match TRBD2. CDR3 size: 16 residues. Germline V lookup: CDR1 LNHDA, CDR2 SQIVND (reference sequence). V shed 6 bases, J shed 4 bases, and the junction held 8 bases outside the gene matches. CDR3 coding DNA: TGTGCCAGTAGGCTACGGGAGGGATCCGGGGCCAACGTCCTGACTTTC. It yields the protein CASRLREGSGANVLTF.

V is TRBV19 and J is TRBJ1-1, with no clear D. Trimming removed 3 bases from V and 4 bases from J, with 12 bases in between. The V gene's germline CDR1 is LNHDA and CDR2 SQIVND (reference sequence). CDR3 length equals 14 residues. CDR3 DNA: TGTGCCAGTAGTATGCGGGTTAGCGGCACTGAAGCTTTCTTT. This sequence encodes CASSMRVSGTEAFF.

In regard to this clone: This sample also contains other DNA sequences that code for the same CDR3. The CDR3 DNA sequence: TGTGCCAGCAGTTCGGGAGAGACCCAGTACTTC. This sequence encodes CASSSGETQYF. V is TRBV6-5 and J is TRBJ2-5; D gene uncertain. Germline CDR1 and CDR2: MNHEY and SVGAGI. This CDR3 spans 11 amino acids. The V end was cut by 4 bases, the J end by 4 bases, with 4 bases between.